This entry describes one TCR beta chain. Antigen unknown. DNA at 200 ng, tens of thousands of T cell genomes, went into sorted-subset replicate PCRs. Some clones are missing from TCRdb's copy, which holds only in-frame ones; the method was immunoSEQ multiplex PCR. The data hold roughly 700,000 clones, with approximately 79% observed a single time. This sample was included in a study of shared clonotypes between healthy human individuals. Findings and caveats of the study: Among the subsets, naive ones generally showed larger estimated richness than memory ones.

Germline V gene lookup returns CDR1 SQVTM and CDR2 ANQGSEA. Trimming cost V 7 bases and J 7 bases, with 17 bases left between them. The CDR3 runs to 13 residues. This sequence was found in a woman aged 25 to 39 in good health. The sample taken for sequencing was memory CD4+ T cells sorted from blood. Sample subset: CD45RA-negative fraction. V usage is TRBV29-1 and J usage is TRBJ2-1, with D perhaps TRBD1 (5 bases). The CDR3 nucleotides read TGCAGCGGCAGGGTTCGAAATAGGAATGAGCAGTTCTTC. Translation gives CSGRVRNRNEQFF.